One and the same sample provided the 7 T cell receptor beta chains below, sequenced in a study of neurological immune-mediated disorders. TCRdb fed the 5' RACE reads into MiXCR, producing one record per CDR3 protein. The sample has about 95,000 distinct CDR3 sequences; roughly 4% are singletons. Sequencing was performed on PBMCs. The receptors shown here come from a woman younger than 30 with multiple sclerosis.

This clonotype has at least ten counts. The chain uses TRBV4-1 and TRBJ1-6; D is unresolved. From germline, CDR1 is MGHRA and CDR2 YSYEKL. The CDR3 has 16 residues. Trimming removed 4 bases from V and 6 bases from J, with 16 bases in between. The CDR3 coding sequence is TGCGCCAGCAGCCCCCTGAGGCAGGACTTTAATTCACCCCTCCACTTT. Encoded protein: CASSPLRQDFNSPLHF.

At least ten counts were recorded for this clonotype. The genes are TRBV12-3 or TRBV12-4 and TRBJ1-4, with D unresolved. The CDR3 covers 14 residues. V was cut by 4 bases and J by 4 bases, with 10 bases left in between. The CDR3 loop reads CASSSRPRNEKLFF. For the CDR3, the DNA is TGTGCCAGCAGTTCCAGACCGCGTAATGAAAAACTGTTTTTT.

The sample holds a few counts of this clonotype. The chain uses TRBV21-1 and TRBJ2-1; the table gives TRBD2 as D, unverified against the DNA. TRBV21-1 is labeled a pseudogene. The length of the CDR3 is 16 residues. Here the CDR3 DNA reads TGTGCCAGCAGCAAAGAGCGGGCCTGCTCCTACAATGAGCAGTTCTTC. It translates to CASSKERACSYNEQFF.

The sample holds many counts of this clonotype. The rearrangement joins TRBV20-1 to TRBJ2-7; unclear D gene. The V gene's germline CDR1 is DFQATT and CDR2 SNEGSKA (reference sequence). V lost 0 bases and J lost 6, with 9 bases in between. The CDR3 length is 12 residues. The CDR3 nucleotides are TGCAGTGCTAGAGATCGAGAGCTCGAGCAGTACTTC. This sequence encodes CSARDRELEQYF.

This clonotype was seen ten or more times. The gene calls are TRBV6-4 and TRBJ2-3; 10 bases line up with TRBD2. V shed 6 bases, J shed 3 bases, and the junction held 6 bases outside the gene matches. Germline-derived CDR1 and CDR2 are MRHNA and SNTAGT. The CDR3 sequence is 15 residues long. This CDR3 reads CASRSGLAETDTQYF. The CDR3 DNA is TGTGCCAGCAGAAGTGGACTAGCGGAGACAGATACGCAGTATTTT.

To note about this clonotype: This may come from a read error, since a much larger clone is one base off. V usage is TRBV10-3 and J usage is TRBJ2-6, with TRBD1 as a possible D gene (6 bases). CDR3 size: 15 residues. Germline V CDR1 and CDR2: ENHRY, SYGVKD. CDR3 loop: CAISEWGRGAKVLTF. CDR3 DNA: TGTGCCATCAGTGAGTGGGGGCGAGGGGCCAAAGTCCTGACTTTC.

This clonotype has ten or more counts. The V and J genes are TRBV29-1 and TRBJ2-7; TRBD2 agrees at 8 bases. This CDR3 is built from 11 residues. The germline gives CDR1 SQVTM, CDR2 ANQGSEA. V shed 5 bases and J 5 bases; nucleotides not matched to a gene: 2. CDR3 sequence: CSVQTSDEQYF. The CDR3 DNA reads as TGCAGCGTTCAGACTAGCGACGAGCAGTACTTC.